The clone carrying this T cell receptor beta chain was detected a few times. The data stem from a study of metastatic and nonmetastatic thyroid tumors. Patients were all untreated before their thyroid surgery. With MiXCR, TCRdb called clones anew from the PCR reads. The data contain approximately 90,000 clones, over 9.5% of them singletons. The CDR3 is 12 residues long. Trimming shortened V by 5 bases and J by 11 bases, and 13 bases separated the two germline ends. Germline V CDR1 and CDR2: SGHTA, FQGTGA. This sequence joins TRBV7-3 and TRBJ2-1; no firm D call. The sequence was obtained from a female donor with papillary thyroid cancer or a benign thyroid nodule (not recorded which). Some clones in this sample may be carry-over from other donors' samples. The specimen sequenced was blood. As DNA, the CDR3 is TGTGCCAGCAGCCGTCGCAGCCTCCAGCAGTTCTTC. Translation gives CASSRRSLQQFF.